Shown below are 9 T cell receptor beta chains from a single sample sequenced in a study of response to subunit inactivated influenza vaccine. TCRdb re-derived calls from the RT-PCR reads in MiXCR, one entry per CDR3 protein. The data contain about 570,000 distinct CDR3 sequences, over 9% of them seen just once; the ten biggest clones take up 11%. These data were likewise used in another study, on T cells expressing NK-cell markers. That source adds: With UMIs, 5'RACE template switching was used to make TCR beta cDNA.

The sample consisted of PBMCs from blood, taken on the day of vaccination. The receptors were sampled from a man aged 50 to 59 who received an inactivated influenza vaccine.

This clonotype was observed many times. The rearrangement links TRBV20-1 to TRBJ2-1; perhaps D is TRBD1 or TRBD2 (6 bases each). The CDR3 runs 15 residues. The V gene's germline CDR1 is DFQATT and CDR2 SNEGSKA (reference sequence). With 2 bases removed from V and 8 bases from J, the gap between germline ends came to 19 bases. CDR3 protein: CSARPGSSGGDEQFF. CDR3 bases: TGCAGTGCTAGACCCGGGAGCTCCGGGGGCGATGAGCAGTTCTTC.

The chain joins TRBV11-2 to TRBJ2-5; TRBD1 agrees at 10 bases. There are 16 residues in the CDR3. The germline V gene has CDR1 SGHAT and CDR2 FQNNGV. V trimming: 4 bases; J trimming: 3 bases; junction bases outside the gene matches: 8. The DNA for the CDR3 is TGTGCCAGCAGCTCCCTGGGGGGACAGGGGAAAGAGACCCAGTACTTC. This translates into CASSSLGGQGKETQYF.

This clonotype showed up just a few times. The chain couples TRBV20-1 to TRBJ2-3; no clear D. The CDR3 has 17 amino acids. CDR1 and CDR2 (germline): DFQATT, SNEGSKA (reference sequence). The germline V and J ends were trimmed by 4 bases and 1 base, with 21 bases remaining between them. The CDR3 DNA follows: TGCAGTGCTACCCAGTCCCGACTGTTGGTGGGCACAGATACGCAGTATTTT. This codes for CSATQSRLLVGTDTQYF.

The chain links TRBV5-1 to TRBJ2-4; tentatively, D is TRBD2 (6 bases). Germline V CDR1 and CDR2: SGHRS, YFSETQ. V dropped 2 bases and J dropped 3 bases, with 12 bases sitting between them. This CDR3 has 15 amino acids. CDR3 DNA sequence: TGCGCCAGCAGCTTTGGGGCGGGGTACAAAAACATTCAGTACTTC. It translates to CASSFGAGYKNIQYF.

This clonotype was observed a handful of times. The CDR3 is CASRPTVGWNEQFF. The CDR3 DNA reads as TGTGCCAGCAGGCCCACCGTGGGGTGGAATGAGCAGTTCTTC. V gene TRBV9 combines with J gene TRBJ2-1; D is undetermined. CDR3 size: 14 residues. The ends were cut back, 5 bases at V and 7 bases at J, with 16 bases in the middle. Germline V gives CDR1 SGDLS, CDR2 YYNGEE.

This clonotype came up a few times. The rearrangement uses TRBV5-8 and TRBJ1-5; D is unclear. V lost 4 bases and J 4 bases, leaving 9 bases between the germline ends. Germline V lookup: CDR1 SGHTS, CDR2 YDEGEE. The CDR3 has 13 residues. The chain's CDR3 is CASSEGQNQPQHF. Written as DNA, the CDR3 is TGTGCCAGCAGCGAGGGCCAAAATCAGCCCCAGCATTTT.

The V call is TRBV29-1, the J call TRBJ1-6; D ambiguous. The CDR3 loop spans 13 amino acids. With 7 bases removed from V and 7 bases from J, the gap between germline ends came to 14 bases. The germline gives CDR1 SQVTM, CDR2 ANQGSEA. CDR3 region: CSARGGPNSPLHF. DNA for the CDR3: TGCAGCGCTCGTGGAGGGCCAAATTCACCCCTCCACTTT.

The chain joins TRBV28 to TRBJ2-7, with TRBD1 matching over 9 bases. Looked up from germline, CDR1 is MDHEN and CDR2 is SYDVKM. V shed 5 bases, J shed 6 bases, and the junction held 14 bases outside the gene matches. The CDR3 is made up of 16 amino acids. The DNA of the CDR3 is TGTGCCAGCAGTCCCGTGCGGACAGGGGAGTTTGGCGAGCAGTACTTC. This gives the protein CASSPVRTGEFGEQYF.

In its sample, this clonotype was seen a few times. The chain has TRBV5-5 and TRBJ1-2, with TRBD1 as a possible D gene (5 bases). V lost 4 bases and J lost 6, with 22 bases in between. This CDR3 comprises 16 residues. The germline V gene encodes CDR1 SGHKS and CDR2 YYEKEE (reference sequence). CDR3 region: CASSLVGTPRVDGYTF. The CDR3 bases are TGTGCCAGCAGCCTGGTGGGGACGCCGAGAGTCGATGGCTACACCTTC.